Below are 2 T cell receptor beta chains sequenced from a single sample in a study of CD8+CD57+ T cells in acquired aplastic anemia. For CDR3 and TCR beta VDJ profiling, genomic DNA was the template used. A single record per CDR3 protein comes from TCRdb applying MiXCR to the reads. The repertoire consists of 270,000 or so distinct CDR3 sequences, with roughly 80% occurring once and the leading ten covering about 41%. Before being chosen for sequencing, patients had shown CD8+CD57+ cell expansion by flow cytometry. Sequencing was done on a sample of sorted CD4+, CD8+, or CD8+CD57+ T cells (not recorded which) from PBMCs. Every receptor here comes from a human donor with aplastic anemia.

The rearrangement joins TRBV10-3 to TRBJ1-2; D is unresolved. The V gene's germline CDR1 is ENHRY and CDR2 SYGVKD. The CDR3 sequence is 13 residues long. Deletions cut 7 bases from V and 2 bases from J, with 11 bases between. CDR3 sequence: CAINQERNYGYTF. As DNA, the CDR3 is TGTGCCATCAACCAGGAAAGAAACTATGGCTACACCTTC.

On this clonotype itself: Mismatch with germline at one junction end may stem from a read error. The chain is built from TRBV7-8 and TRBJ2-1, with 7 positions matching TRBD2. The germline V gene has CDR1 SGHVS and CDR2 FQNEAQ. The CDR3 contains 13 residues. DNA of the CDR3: TGTGCCAGCAGCTTTGGGGGGGTCCATGATCCGCTCTTC. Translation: CASSFGGVHDPLF.